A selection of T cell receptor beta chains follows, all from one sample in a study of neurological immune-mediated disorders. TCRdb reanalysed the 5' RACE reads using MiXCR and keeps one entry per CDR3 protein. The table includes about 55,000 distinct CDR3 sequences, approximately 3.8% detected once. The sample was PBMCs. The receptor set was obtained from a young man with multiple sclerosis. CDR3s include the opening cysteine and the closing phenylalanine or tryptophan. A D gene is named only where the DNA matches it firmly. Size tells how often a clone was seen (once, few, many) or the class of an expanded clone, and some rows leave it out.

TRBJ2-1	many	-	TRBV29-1	CSVERGPEQFF	TGCAGCGTTGAACGTGGGCCTGAGCAGTTCTTC
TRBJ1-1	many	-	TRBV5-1	CASSPGPGGTEAFF	TGCGCCAGCAGCCCTGGACCTGGTGGCACTGAAGCTTTCTTT
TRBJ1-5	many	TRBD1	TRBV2	CASRSIGTGNQPQHF	TGTGCCAGCAGAAGCATCGGGACAGGGAATCAGCCCCAGCATTTT
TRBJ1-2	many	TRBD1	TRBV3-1	CASSQAGQGRDYTF	TGTGCCAGCAGCCAAGCGGGACAGGGTCGTGACTACACCTTC
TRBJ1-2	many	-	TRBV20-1	CSAASGTRGGFNYGYTF	TGCAGTGCCGCATCCGGGACCCGCGGGGGTTTTAACTATGGCTACACCTTC
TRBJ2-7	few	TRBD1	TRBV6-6	CASSYGGQSYEQYF	TGTGCCAGCAGTTACGGGGGACAGTCCTACGAGCAGTACTTC
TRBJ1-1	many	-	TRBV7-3	CASSSRSTLSGTEAFF	TGTGCCAGCAGCTCACGATCGACACTTTCGGGCACTGAAGCTTTCTTT
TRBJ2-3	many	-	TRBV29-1	CSVAQRRTDTQYF	TGCAGCGTTGCCCAGCGCCGGACAGATACGCAGTATTTT
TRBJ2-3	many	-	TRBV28	CASSLRASTDTQYF	TGTGCCAGCAGTTTAAGGGCCAGCACAGATACGCAGTATTTT
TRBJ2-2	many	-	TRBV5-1	CASCPSEYTGELFF	TGCGCCAGCTGCCCCAGCGAATACACCGGGGAGCTGTTTTTT
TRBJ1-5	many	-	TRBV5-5	CASSWGPDSNQPQHF	TGTGCCAGCAGCTGGGGACCTGATAGCAATCAGCCCCAGCATTTT
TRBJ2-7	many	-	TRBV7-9	CASSLYDEQYF	TGTGCCAGCAGCCTCTACGACGAGCAGTACTTC
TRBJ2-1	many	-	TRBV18	CASSPGGGNSYNEQFF	TGTGCCAGCTCACCTGGAGGCGGTAACTCCTACAATGAGCAGTTCTTC
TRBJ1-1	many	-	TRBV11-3	CASSLDGRGGSTEAFF	TGTGCCAGCAGCTTAGACGGACGCGGGGGGAGTACTGAAGCTTTCTTT
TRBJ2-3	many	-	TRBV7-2	CASSPGTGPGDTQYF	TGTGCCAGCAGCCCAGGCACAGGGCCCGGGGATACGCAGTATTTT
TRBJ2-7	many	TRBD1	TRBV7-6	CASSSIQGSSYEQYF	TGTGCCAGCAGCTCAATACAGGGGTCCTCCTACGAGCAGTACTTC
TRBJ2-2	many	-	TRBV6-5	CASTVDSNTGELFF	TGTGCCAGTACGGTTGATTCGAACACCGGGGAGCTGTTTTTT
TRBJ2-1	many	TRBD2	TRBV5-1	CASSFSGVQDEQFF	TGCGCCAGCAGCTTTAGCGGGGTACAAGATGAGCAGTTCTTC
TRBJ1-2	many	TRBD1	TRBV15	CATSLRQGRYGYTF	TGTGCCACCAGCCTTCGACAGGGCCGGTATGGCTACACCTTC
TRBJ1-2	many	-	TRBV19	CAVDGTPNYGYTF	TGTGCCGTGGACGGGACACCTAACTATGGCTACACCTTC
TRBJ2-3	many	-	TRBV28	CASSSLGPAGPDTQYF	TGTGCCAGCAGTTCACTGGGGCCCGCGGGCCCAGATACGCAGTATTTT
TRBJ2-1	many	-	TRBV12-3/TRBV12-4	CASSLGQRIDNEQFF	TGTGCCAGCAGTTTGGGGCAGAGGATAGACAATGAGCAGTTCTTC
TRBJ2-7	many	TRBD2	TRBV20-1	CSARDSGLAGAREQYF	TGCAGTGCTAGAGATTCAGGACTAGCGGGAGCAAGGGAGCAGTACTTC
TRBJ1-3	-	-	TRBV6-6	CASSSTGTVHGAIYF	TGTGCCAGCAGTTCCACCGGGACGGTCCATGGGGCCATATATTTT
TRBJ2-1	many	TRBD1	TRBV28	CASGGQGLLSSYNEQFF	TGTGCCAGTGGGGGACAGGGCCTCCTAAGCTCCTACAATGAGCAGTTCTTC
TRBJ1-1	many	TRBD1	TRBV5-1	CASSWGQNTEAFF	TGCGCCAGCAGCTGGGGACAGAACACTGAAGCCTTCTTT